This TCR beta chain stems from a study of cytomegalovirus exposure and HLA in healthy donors. Study as a whole: In an early release, HLA-typed donors contributed tens of millions of unique TCR sequences. The study's findings and limits: CMV antigen specificity was confirmed in vitro for three CMV-associated chains.

The CDR3 consists of 14 residues. With V trimmed by 8 bases and J by 7 bases, 11 bases remained unmatched. Germline CDR1 is MNHNS and CDR2 is SASEGT. In the case of this clone: Its antigen is not identified.

13 Jbeta primers and 60 Vbeta primers were used for the PCR. The method was immunoSEQ multiplex PCR; TCRdb's version includes in-frame clones alone and lacks a portion of them. Of some 48,000 clones listed, around 82% are singletons. The source is a man aged 25 to 45 in good health and CMV-seropositive. The V and J genes are TRBV6-1 and TRBJ1-5; 7 bases match TRBD1. Material for sequencing was PBMCs. The CDR3 is CASRLGGAGQPQHF. CDR3 DNA sequence: TGTGCCAGCCGCCTAGGGGGCGCAGGACAGCCCCAGCATTTT.